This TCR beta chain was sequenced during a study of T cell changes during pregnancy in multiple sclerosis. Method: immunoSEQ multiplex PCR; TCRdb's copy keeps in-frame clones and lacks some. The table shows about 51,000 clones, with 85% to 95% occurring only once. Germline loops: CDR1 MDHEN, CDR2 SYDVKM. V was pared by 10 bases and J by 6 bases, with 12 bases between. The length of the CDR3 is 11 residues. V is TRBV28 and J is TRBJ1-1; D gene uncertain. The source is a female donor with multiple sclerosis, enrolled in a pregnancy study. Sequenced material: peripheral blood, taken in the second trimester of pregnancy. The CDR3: CATRSKPEAFF. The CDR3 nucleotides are TGTGCCACCCGGAGCAAACCTGAAGCTTTCTTT.